These 16 T cell receptor beta chains originate from one sample sequenced in a study of PD-1 blockade in mismatch repair-deficient tumors. Libraries were prepared by immunoSEQ multiplex PCR; TCRdb keeps only in-frame clonotypes and omits some of them. The data contain tens of thousands of clones, around 80% of them singletons. Sequencing used peripheral blood, obtained 2 weeks after starting pembrolizumab. These receptors were taken from an adult with mismatch repair-deficient cancer.

This rearrangement joins TRBV10-3 to TRBJ2-2, with D tentatively TRBD1 (6 bases). Trimming took off 7 bases at V and 3 bases at J, with 9 bases between the two ends. This CDR3 has 13 residues. Germline V gene sequence: CDR1 ENHRY, CDR2 SYGVKD. The CDR3 here is CAITGVDTGELFF. In DNA, the CDR3 is TGTGCCATCACAGGGGTGGACACCGGGGAGCTGTTTTTT.

This chain joins TRBV29-1 and TRBJ2-3; D might be TRBD2 (5 bases). The CDR3 runs 14 residues. CDR1 is SQVTM, CDR2 ANQGSEA, per germline. Trimming pared 1 base from V and 4 bases from J, leaving 12 bases between. CDR3 DNA sequence: TGCAGCGTTGAAGGGGGATTCGGGGCAGATACGCAGTATTTT. Its translation: CSVEGGFGADTQYF.

The gene calls are TRBV6-6 and TRBJ2-1; D is undetermined. CDR1 MNHNY and CDR2 SVGAGI come from the germline V gene (reference sequence). Trimming pared 8 bases from V and 11 bases from J, leaving 19 bases between. The CDR3 has 13 amino acids. The CDR3 nucleotides are TGTGCCAGCCGTGGCGCAGGCCTTGATCAGCAGTTCTTC. This sequence encodes CASRGAGLDQQFF.

V and J are TRBV6-6 and TRBJ2-3; D is undetermined. The germline V gene encodes CDR1 MNHNY and CDR2 SVGAGI (reference sequence). Between the trimmed V and J ends, which lost 6 bases and 4 bases, there was a span of 11 bases. There are 13 residues in the CDR3. The CDR3, as DNA: TGTGCCAGCAGGGGTTCTATCGCAGATACGCAGTATTTT. Its translation: CASRGSIADTQYF.

This CDR3 reads CASSFREGGELFF. CDR3 coding DNA: TGTGCCAGCAGCTTTCGAGAAGGCGGGGAGCTGTTTTTT. The genes are TRBV5-6 and TRBJ2-2; D uncertain. Germline assignment: CDR1 SGHDT and CDR2 YYEEEE. Trimming removed 2 bases from V and 7 bases from J, with 9 bases in between. This CDR3 spans 13 amino acids.

Details on this clone: The germline gene is not matched at one end of the junction; a read error may be the cause. The sample holds other DNA sequences that translate to the same CDR3. V usage is TRBV11-2 and J usage is TRBJ1-2, with D possibly TRBD1 on 5 matching bases. Germline V gene lookup returns CDR1 SGHAT and CDR2 FQNNGV. The CDR3 is 10 amino acids. In DNA form, the CDR3 reads TGTGCCAGATGGGACTATGGCTACACTTTC. This gives the protein CARWDYGYTF.

The J gene is TRBJ2-7, the V gene TRBV21-1; the D call in the table, TRBD1, was not verified against the DNA. TRBV21-1 is marked as a pseudogene. The CDR3 sequence is 15 residues long. CDR3 in DNA: TGTGCCAGCAGCTCTCCGGGACAGGGGGCGCTCGAGCAGTACTTC. This codes for CASSSPGQGALEQYF.

The gene calls are TRBV28 and TRBJ1-2; D is unclear. From germline, CDR1 is MDHEN and CDR2 SYDVKM. This CDR3 region has 13 residues. Between the trimmed V and J ends, which lost 9 bases and 3 bases, there was a span of 14 bases. The CDR3 DNA follows: TGTGCCAGTTGGAGTGATAAAGACTATGGCTACACCTTC. It specifies CASWSDKDYGYTF.

The rearrangement links TRBV6-1 to TRBJ2-1; 12 positions match TRBD2. Losses at the gene ends were 6 bases for V and 4 bases for J; bases not matched to a gene: 1. CDR3 length equals 14 residues. Per germline, CDR1 MNHNS and CDR2 SASEGT. The CDR3 reads CASRTSGRYNEQFF. DNA of the CDR3: TGTGCCAGCAGGACTAGCGGGAGATACAATGAGCAGTTCTTC.

The J gene is TRBJ1-1, the V gene TRBV30; D gene uncertain. Germline lookup yields CDR1 GTSNPN and CDR2 SVGIG (reference sequence). The germline V and J ends were trimmed by 3 bases and 4 bases, with 12 bases remaining between them. The CDR3 runs 13 residues. CDR3 nucleotides: TGTGCCTGGAGGCCGTTATTGAGCACTGAAGCTTTCTTT. It translates to CAWRPLLSTEAFF.

The chain has TRBV2 and TRBJ2-1; tentatively, D is TRBD2 (7 bases). CDR1 is SNHLY, CDR2 FYNNEI, per germline. Trimming removed 2 bases at V and 13 bases at J, with 18 bases between. The CDR3 is 14 amino acids. CDR3 sequence reads: CASSERRGGGAQFF. CDR3 bases: TGTGCCAGCAGTGAAAGGAGGGGGGGAGGCGCCCAGTTCTTC.

The genes are TRBV18 and TRBJ1-1; the D gene is possibly TRBD1 (5 bases). Trimming removed 6 bases from V and 1 base from J, with 12 bases in between. The CDR3 is made up of 14 amino acids. Per the germline V gene, CDR1 is KGHSH and CDR2 is LQKENI. Here the CDR3 DNA reads TGTGCCAGCTCCCCAGGGATTTCGAACACTGAAGCTTTCTTT. Translation: CASSPGISNTEAFF.

The gene calls are TRBV5-4 and TRBJ2-3; 8 nucleotides align to TRBD1. V was pared by 4 bases and J by 5 bases, with 3 bases of the junction left unmatched. This CDR3 comprises 13 residues. The germline gives CDR1 SGHNT, CDR2 YYREEE (reference sequence). CDR3 in DNA: TGTGCCAGCAGCCCGGACAGGGTAGATACGCAGTATTTT. Translating gives CASSPDRVDTQYF.

This clone has just a few counts. V and J are TRBV18 and TRBJ1-5, with 8 nucleotides matching TRBD1. Germline CDR1 is KGHSH and CDR2 is LQKENI. Losses at the gene ends were 1 base for V and 0 bases for J; bases not matched to a gene: 11. There are 19 residues in the CDR3. CDR3 nucleotides: TGTGCCAGCTCACCACGTTCGCAGGGGGCCGCCCTTAGCAATCAGCCCCAGCATTTT. Translated, it gives CASSPRSQGAALSNQPQHF.

The CDR3 nucleotides are TGCAGCACCAGTACAAGCATTAACACTGAAGCTTTCTTT. Encoded protein: CSTSTSINTEAFF. The chain links TRBV29-1 to TRBJ1-1, with unresolved D. The CDR3 contains 13 residues. Germline V gives CDR1 SQVTM, CDR2 ANQGSEA. Trimming left V 8 bases short and J 2 bases short, with 15 bases between.

The CDR3 region has the DNA TGTGCCATGCAGGGGGCGTTAAACACTGAAGCTTTCTTT. Translation gives CAMQGALNTEAFF. This chain uses TRBV10-3 with TRBJ1-1; 8 bases align to TRBD1. CDR1 is ENHRY, CDR2 SYGVKD, per germline. The CDR3 runs 13 residues. The trim removed 9 bases at V and 2 bases at J, leaving 5 bases unmatched.